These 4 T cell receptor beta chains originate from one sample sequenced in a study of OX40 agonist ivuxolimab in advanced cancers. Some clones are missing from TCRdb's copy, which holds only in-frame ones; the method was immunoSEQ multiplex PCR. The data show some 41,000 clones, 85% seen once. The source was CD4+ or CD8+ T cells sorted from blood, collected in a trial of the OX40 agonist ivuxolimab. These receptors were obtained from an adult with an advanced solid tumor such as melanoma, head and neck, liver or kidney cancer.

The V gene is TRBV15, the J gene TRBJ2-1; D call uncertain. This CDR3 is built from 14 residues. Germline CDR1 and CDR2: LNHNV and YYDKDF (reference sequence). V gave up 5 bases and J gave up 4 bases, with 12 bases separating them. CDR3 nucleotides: TGTGCCACCAGCCCTGAGCTAGGGTACAATGAGCAGTTCTTC. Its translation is CATSPELGYNEQFF.

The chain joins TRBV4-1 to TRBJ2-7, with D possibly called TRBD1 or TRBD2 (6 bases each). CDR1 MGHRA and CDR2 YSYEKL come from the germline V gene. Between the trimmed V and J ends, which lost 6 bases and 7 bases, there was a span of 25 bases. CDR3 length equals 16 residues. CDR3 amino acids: CASSLQARRGLSEQYF. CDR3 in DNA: TGCGCCAGCAGTCTACAAGCCCGCCGGGGGCTGAGTGAGCAGTACTTC.

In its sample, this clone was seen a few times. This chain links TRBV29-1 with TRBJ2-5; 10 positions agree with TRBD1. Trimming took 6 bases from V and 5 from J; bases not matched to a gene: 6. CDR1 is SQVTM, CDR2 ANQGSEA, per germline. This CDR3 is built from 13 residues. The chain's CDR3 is CSVETGGAETQYF. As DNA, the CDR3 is TGCAGCGTCGAGACAGGGGGCGCCGAGACCCAGTACTTC.

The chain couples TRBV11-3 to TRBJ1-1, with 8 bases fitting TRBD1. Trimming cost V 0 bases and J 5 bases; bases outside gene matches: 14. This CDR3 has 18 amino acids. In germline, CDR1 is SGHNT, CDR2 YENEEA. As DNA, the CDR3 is TGTGCCAGCAGCTTAGATCAGCCCCCCAGGGGGCAGAAGACTGAAGCTTTCTTT. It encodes CASSLDQPPRGQKTEAFF. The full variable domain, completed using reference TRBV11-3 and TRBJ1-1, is EAGVVQSPRYKIIEKKQPVAFWCNPISGHNTLYWYLQNLGQGPELLIRYENEEAVDDSQLPKDRFSAERLKGVDSTLKIQPAELGDSAVYLCASSLDQPPRGQKTEAFFGQGTRLTVV.